This is a list of T cell receptor beta chains from one sample in a study of CD8+CD57+ T cells in acquired aplastic anemia. TCRdb processed the reads anew with MiXCR; each CDR3 protein has one entry. Of 150,000 or so distinct CDR3 sequences in the sample, around half were seen once. Sequencing was carried out using sorted CD4+, CD8+, or CD8+CD57+ T cells (not recorded which) from PBMCs. These receptors originate from a human donor with aplastic anemia. CDR3s include the opening cysteine and the closing phenylalanine or tryptophan. A D gene is named only where the DNA matches it firmly. Rows give clone size only sometimes, using once, few, many, or a class for an expanded clone.

>TRBV20-1|TRBJ2-7|many|NA
CSARPWTVNYEQYF
TGCAGTGCTAGGCCGTGGACAGTTAACTACGAGCAGTACTTC
>TRBV20-1|TRBJ2-7|NA|TRBD2
CSAEIAGANYEQYF
TGCAGTGCCGAAATAGCGGGAGCTAACTACGAGCAGTACTTC
>TRBV4-2|TRBJ2-7|many|NA
CASSQVENYEQYF
TGTGCCAGCAGCCAAGTGGAGAATTACGAGCAGTACTTC
>TRBV12-3/TRBV12-4|TRBJ1-2|NA|TRBD1
CASSGTGSYTF
TGTGCCAGCAGCGGGACAGGTAGCTACACCTTC
>TRBV5-6|TRBJ1-2|NA|NA
CASSFKPDGLYGYTF
TGTGCCAGCAGCTTTAAACCCGACGGCTTATATGGCTACACCTTC
>TRBV5-5|TRBJ2-2|many|NA
CASSLAERGRTGELFF
TGTGCCAGCAGCTTGGCCGAAAGGGGTCGAACCGGGGAGCTGTTTTTT
>TRBV15|TRBJ2-7|NA|TRBD1
CATSGDSESYEQYF
TGTGCCACCAGCGGGGACAGCGAATCCTACGAGCAGTACTTC
>TRBV2|TRBJ2-7|NA|NA
CASSEGPSYEQYF
TGTGCCAGCTCTGAGGGACCGTCCTACGAGCAGTACTTC
>TRBV9|TRBJ1-6|many|TRBD1
CASSVDLGGAYNSPLHF
TGTGCCAGCAGCGTAGATCTAGGGGGCGCGTATAATTCACCCCTCCACTTT
>TRBV10-3|TRBJ2-7|many|NA
CAISGPETYEQYF
TGTGCCATCAGTGGCCCAGAAACCTACGAGCAGTACTTC
>TRBV29-1|TRBJ1-3|NA|TRBD1
CSVEGDRERNTIYF
TGCAGCGTTGAAGGGGACAGGGAACGAAACACCATATATTTT
>TRBV7-2|TRBJ2-7|many|TRBD1
CASSSYVGTADGQYF
TGTGCCAGCAGCTCTTATGTCGGGACAGCGGACGGGCAGTACTTC
>TRBV10-3|TRBJ2-1|NA|NA
CAIRGPSRGEQFF
TGTGCCATCAGGGGACCCAGCAGGGGTGAGCAGTTCTTC
>TRBV6-1|TRBJ1-1|once|NA
CASSPRQTDTEAFF
TGTGCCAGCAGCCCCCGACAAACGGACACTGAAGCTTTCTTT
>TRBV11-1|TRBJ2-5|NA|TRBD1
CASSTTRTGQDREAQYF
TGTGCCAGCAGCACAACCCGGACAGGCCAGGACAGGGAGGCCCAGTACTTC
>TRBV2|TRBJ1-6|NA|NA
CASSDPDTYNSPLHF
TGTGCCAGCAGTGATCCAGATACCTATAATTCACCCCTCCACTTT
>TRBV13|TRBJ2-5|NA|NA
CASSLRDTFGTQYF
TGTGCCAGCAGCTTACGGGACACTTTCGGGACCCAGTACTTC
>TRBV5-1|TRBJ2-7|many|TRBD2
CASSLGASGVYEQYF
TGCGCCAGCAGCTTGGGGGCTAGCGGGGTCTACGAGCAGTACTTC
>TRBV12-3/TRBV12-4|TRBJ1-2|NA|NA
CASRTRGAYGYTF
TGTGCCAGCAGAACCCGGGGGGCCTATGGCTACACCTTC